These 10 T cell receptor beta chains were sequenced from one sample in a study of regulatory T cells in long-lasting Graves disease. Time point denoted: newly diagnosed GD, antithyroid drugs for less than 3 months. PBMCs were the source of the RNA used for TCR sequencing. HTBI primers from iRepertoire and Arm-PCR of CDR3 regions yielded the TCR beta libraries. TCRdb processed the multiplex PCR reads anew with MiXCR; each CDR3 protein has one entry. The sample has some 600,000 distinct CDR3 sequences; 15% to 20% are singletons. The same specimen was also included in a second study, on T cells in Graves' hyperthyroidism and ophthalmopathy.

Sequenced here: peripheral blood mononuclear cells (PBMCs), sampled at new diagnosis, from a patient treated with antithyroid drugs. These receptors were taken from a man aged 18 to 30 with Graves disease.

The sample holds a few counts of this clonotype. This chain connects TRBV14 to TRBJ2-7, with 8 bases fitting TRBD2. Germline-derived CDR1 and CDR2 are SGHDN and FVKESK. Trimming took 0 bases from V and 0 from J; bases not matched to a gene: 7. There are 17 residues in the CDR3. The CDR3 is CASSQEVPGGSSYEQYF. The CDR3 DNA follows: TGTGCCAGCAGCCAAGAGGTTCCGGGAGGGAGCTCCTACGAGCAGTACTTC.

The chain joins TRBV15 to TRBJ2-5; D not certain. Trimming took off 1 base at V and 5 bases at J, with 8 bases between the two ends. CDR1 and CDR2 (germline): LNHNV, YYDKDF (reference sequence). This CDR3 is 13 amino acids long. The CDR3 loop reads CATSRGGTETQYF. The DNA of the CDR3 is TGTGCCACCAGCAGAGGGGGAACGGAGACCCAGTACTTC.

This clonotype was found many times. This chain joins TRBV12-3 or TRBV12-4 and TRBJ2-5; tentatively, D is TRBD2 (5 bases). Trimming took off 2 bases at V and 1 base at J, with 11 bases between the two ends. The CDR3 contains 15 residues. CDR3 nucleotide sequence: TGTGCCAGCAGTTTACAGAGCGGAGCCCAAGAGACCCAGTACTTC. Amino acid sequence: CASSLQSGAQETQYF.

This clonotype was counted a few times. This sequence joins TRBV27 and TRBJ2-7; possibly TRBD1 for D (6 bases). The V end lost 7 bases, the J end lost 7 bases, and 20 bases lay between the germline ends. This CDR3 has 14 residues. The germline CDR1 and CDR2 sequences are MNHEY and SMNVEV (reference sequence). The CDR3 is CASTHRPGAQEQYF. The CDR3 nucleotides are TGTGCCAGCACGCATCGACCAGGGGCGCAGGAGCAGTACTTC.

This clonotype showed up many times. The chain recombines TRBV6-1 with TRBJ2-1, with D perhaps assigned TRBD1 or TRBD2 (6 bases each). This CDR3 comprises 16 residues. The ends were cut back, 5 bases at V and 0 bases at J, with 14 bases in the middle. Germline V CDR1 and CDR2: MNHNS, SASEGT. CDR3: CASSPGARVSYNEQFF. DNA for the CDR3: TGTGCCAGCAGTCCGGGGGCGCGGGTCTCCTACAATGAGCAGTTCTTC.

This clonotype was seen many times. V usage is TRBV19 and J usage is TRBJ1-1; 8 bases are a match to TRBD1. Per the germline V gene, CDR1 is LNHDA and CDR2 is SQIVND (reference sequence). With V trimmed by 3 bases and J by 4 bases, 4 bases remained unmatched. This CDR3 has 14 residues. The CDR3 spells CASSIQGASTEAFF. DNA of the CDR3: TGTGCCAGTAGTATTCAGGGGGCGAGCACTGAAGCTTTCTTT. Full variable domain (missing parts from reference TRBV19 and TRBJ1-1): DGGITQSPKYLFRKEGQNVTLSCEQNLNHDAMYWYRQDPGQGLRLIYYSQIVNDFQKGDIAEGYSVSREKKESFPLTVTSAQKNPTAFYLCASSIQGASTEAFFGQGTRLTVV.

This chain links TRBV7-9 with TRBJ2-4, with D tentatively TRBD2 (5 bases). The CDR3 extends over 15 amino acids. V dropped 4 bases and J dropped 0 bases, with 10 bases sitting between them. Germline CDR1 and CDR2: SEHNR and FQNEAQ (reference sequence). The CDR3 sequence: CASSYSVVAKNIQYF. The CDR3, as DNA: TGTGCCAGCAGCTATAGCGTAGTAGCCAAAAACATTCAGTACTTC.

This clonotype was observed a handful of times. The genes are TRBV20-1 and TRBJ2-7, with TRBD1 matching over 7 bases. V lost 4 bases, J lost 3 bases, and 6 bases stayed unmatched. This CDR3 spans 13 amino acids. Germline V gene data show CDR1 as DFQATT and CDR2 as SNEGSKA (reference sequence). The CDR3 DNA reads TGCAGTGCTATTGGGACAGAGAACTACGAGCAGTACTTC. Its translation is CSAIGTENYEQYF.

This clonotype was counted ten times or more. V gene TRBV12-3 or TRBV12-4 combines with J gene TRBJ2-5; D not resolved. This CDR3 is 14 amino acids long. V lost 7 bases, J lost 0 bases, and 12 bases lay in between. The CDR3: CASTPGRDQETQYF. CDR3 sequence (DNA): TGTGCCAGCACCCCGGGTAGGGACCAAGAGACCCAGTACTTC.

The gene calls are TRBV5-1 and TRBJ2-5; D may correspond to TRBD1 or TRBD2 (6 bases each). The germline CDR1 and CDR2 sequences are SGHRS and YFSETQ. The V end was cut by 1 base, the J end by 5 bases, with 12 bases between. This CDR3 contains 14 residues. For the CDR3, the DNA is TGCGCCAGCAGCTTGAGGGGGGATCCGGAGACCCAGTACTTC. The encoded protein is CASSLRGDPETQYF.